The T cell receptor beta chain described here comes from a study of blood T cell repertoires in COVID-19. Germline CDR1 and CDR2: LNHDA and SQIVND (reference sequence). CDR3 length: 15 amino acids. Between the trimmed V and J ends, which lost 2 bases and 6 bases, there was a span of 14 bases. All enrollees were about 18 to 89 years old and from approximately 24 US areas. Participants had their cohort set by participant-reported clinical history. The study counted Cohort 3 donors as recovered given two negative PCRs, clearance, or symptom resolution. Authors' analysis steps: The authors estimated nucleated cell counts from reference gene primer amplification. Clones were read by immunoSEQ multiplex PCR, and TCRdb kept only the in-frame ones, dropping some. The V and J calls and clone size are taken from that table; D and trimming were inferred from the DNA. The sample contains 300,000 to 400,000 clones, 70% to 90% of which appear only once.

The chain carries TRBV19 and TRBJ1-5; tentative D call: TRBD1 (5 bases). This sequence was found in a young woman who had recovered from COVID-19. Sequencing was done on a sample of PBMCs or T cells enriched from blood (not recorded which). In DNA, the CDR3 is TGTGCCAGTAGTATACTGGGGGGGTCCAGTCAGCCCCAGCATTTT. This translates into CASSILGGSSQPQHF.